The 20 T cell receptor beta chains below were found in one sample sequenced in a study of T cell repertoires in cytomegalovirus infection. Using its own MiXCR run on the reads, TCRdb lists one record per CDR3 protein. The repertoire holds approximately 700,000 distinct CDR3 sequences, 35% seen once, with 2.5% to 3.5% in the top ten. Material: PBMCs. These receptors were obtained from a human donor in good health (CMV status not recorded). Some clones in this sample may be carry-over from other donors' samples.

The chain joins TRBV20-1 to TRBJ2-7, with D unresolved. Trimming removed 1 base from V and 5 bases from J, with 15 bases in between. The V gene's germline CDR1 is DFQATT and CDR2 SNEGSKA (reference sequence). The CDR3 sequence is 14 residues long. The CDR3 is CSARALSGPNEQYF. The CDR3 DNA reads TGCAGTGCTAGAGCCCTGTCTGGGCCCAACGAGCAGTACTTC.

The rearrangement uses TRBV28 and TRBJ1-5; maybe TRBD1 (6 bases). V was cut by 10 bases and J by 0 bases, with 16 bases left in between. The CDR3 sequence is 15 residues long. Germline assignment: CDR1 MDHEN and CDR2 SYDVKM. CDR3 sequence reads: CATVGTHSSNQPQHF. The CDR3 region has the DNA TGTGCCACCGTGGGGACACATAGTAGCAATCAGCCCCAGCATTTT.

This CDR3 is CASSQDRGLNEQYF. The DNA for the CDR3 is TGTGCCAGCAGCCAAGACAGGGGGCTTAACGAGCAGTACTTC. The chain is built from TRBV11-2 and TRBJ2-7; 10 bases map to TRBD1. The CDR3 covers 14 residues. J was trimmed by 5 bases and V by 5 bases; bases with no gene match: 6. Germline V CDR1 and CDR2: SGHAT, FQNNGV.

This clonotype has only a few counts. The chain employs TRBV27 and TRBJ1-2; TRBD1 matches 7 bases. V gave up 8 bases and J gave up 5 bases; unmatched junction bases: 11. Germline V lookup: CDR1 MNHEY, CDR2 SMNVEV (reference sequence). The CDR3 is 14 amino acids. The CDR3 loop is CASGLQGSWYGYTF. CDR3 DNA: TGTGCCAGCGGACTACAGGGGAGCTGGTATGGCTACACCTTC.

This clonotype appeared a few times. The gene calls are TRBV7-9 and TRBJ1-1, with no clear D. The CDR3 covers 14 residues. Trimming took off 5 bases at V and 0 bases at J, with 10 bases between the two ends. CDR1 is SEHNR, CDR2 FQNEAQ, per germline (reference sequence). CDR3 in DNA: TGTGCCAGCAGCCCCCTGGGGATGAACACTGAAGCTTTCTTT. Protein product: CASSPLGMNTEAFF.

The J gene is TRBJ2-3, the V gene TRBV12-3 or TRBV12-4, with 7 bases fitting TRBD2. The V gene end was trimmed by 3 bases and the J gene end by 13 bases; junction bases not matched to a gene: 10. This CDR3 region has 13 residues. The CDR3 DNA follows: TGTGCCAGCAGTTTCCCCTTTGGGACTATTAAGTATTTT. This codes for CASSFPFGTIKYF.

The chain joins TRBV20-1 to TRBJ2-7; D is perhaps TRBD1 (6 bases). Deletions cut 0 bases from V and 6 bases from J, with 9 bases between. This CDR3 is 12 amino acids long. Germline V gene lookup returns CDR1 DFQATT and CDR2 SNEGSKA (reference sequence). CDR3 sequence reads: CSARELRGEQYF. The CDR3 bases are TGCAGTGCTAGAGAACTCAGGGGCGAGCAGTACTTC.

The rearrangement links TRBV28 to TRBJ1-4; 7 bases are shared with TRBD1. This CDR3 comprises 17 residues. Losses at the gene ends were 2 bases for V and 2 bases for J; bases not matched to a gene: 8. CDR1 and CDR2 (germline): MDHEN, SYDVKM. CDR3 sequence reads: CASSLVGKGATNEKLFF. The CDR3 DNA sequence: TGTGCCAGCAGTTTAGTGGGGAAGGGGGCGACTAATGAAAAACTGTTTTTT.

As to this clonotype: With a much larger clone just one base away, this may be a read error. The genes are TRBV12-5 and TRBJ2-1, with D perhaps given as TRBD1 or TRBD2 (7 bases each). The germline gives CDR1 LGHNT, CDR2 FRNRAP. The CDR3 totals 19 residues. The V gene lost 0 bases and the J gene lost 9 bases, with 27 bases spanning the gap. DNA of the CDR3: TGTGCTAGTGGTTTGGTGAATCTCACAGCGGGACAGCTGGATGGTGAGCAGTTCTTC. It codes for CASGLVNLTAGQLDGEQFF.

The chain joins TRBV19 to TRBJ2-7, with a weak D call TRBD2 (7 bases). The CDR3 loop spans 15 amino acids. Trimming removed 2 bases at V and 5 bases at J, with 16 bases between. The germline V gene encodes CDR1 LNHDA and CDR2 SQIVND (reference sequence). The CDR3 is CASSISPWEGDEQYF. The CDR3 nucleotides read TGTGCCAGTAGTATATCCCCTTGGGAGGGGGACGAGCAGTACTTC.

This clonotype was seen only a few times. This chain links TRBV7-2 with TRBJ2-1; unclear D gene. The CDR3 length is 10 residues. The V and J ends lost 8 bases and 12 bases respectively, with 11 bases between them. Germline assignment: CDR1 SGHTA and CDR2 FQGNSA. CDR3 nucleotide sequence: TGTGCCAGCGGGCTTAGGGCGCAGTTCTTC. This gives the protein CASGLRAQFF.

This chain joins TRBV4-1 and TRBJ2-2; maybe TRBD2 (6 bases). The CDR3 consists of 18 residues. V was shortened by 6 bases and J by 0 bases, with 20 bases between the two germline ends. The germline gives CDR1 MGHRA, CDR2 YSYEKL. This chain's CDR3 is CASRQREVGLANTGELFF. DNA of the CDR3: TGCGCCAGCAGACAAAGGGAAGTGGGACTGGCGAACACCGGGGAGCTGTTTTTT.

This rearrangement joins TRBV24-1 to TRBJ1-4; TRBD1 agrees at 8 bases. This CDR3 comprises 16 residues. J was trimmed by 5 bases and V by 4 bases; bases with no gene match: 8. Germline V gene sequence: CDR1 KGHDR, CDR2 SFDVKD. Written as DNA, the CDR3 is TGTGCCACCAGTGACCCCCCGGGACAGGACAATGAAAAACTGTTTTTT. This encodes CATSDPPGQDNEKLFF.

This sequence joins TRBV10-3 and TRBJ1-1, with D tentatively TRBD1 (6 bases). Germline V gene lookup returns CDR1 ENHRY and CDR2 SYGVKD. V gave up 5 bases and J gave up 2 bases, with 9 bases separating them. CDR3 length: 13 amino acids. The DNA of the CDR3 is TGTGCCATCAGTTGGGACACCAACACTGAAGCTTTCTTT. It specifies CAISWDTNTEAFF.

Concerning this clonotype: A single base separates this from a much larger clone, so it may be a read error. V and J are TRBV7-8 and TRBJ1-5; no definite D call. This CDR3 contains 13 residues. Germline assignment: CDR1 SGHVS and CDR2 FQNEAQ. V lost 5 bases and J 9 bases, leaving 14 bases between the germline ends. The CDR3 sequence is CASSLELGRPQHF. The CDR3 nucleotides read TGTGCCAGCAGCCTCGAATTGGGTCGGCCCCAGCATTTT.

The CDR3 reads CASSLGTGIQETQYF. The CDR3 nucleotides read TGTGCCAGCAGCTTAGGGACAGGAATCCAAGAGACCCAGTACTTC. The gene calls are TRBV7-2 and TRBJ2-5; 7 bases are shared with TRBD1. Per the germline V gene, CDR1 is SGHTA and CDR2 is FQGNSA. J lost 1 base, V lost 1 base, and 3 bases had no gene match. This CDR3 contains 15 residues.

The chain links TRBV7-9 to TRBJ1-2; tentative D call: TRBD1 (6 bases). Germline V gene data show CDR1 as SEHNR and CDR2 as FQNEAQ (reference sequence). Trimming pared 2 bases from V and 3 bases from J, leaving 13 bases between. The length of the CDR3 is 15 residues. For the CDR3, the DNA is TGTGCCAGCAGCTTAACTGGGGCAGGGGACTATGGCTACACCTTC. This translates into CASSLTGAGDYGYTF. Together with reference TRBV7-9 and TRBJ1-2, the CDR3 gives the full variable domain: DTGVSQNPRHKITKRGQNVTFRCDPISEHNRLYWYRQTLGQGPEFLTYFQNEAQLEKSRLLSDRFSAERPKGSFSTLEIQRTEQGDSAMYLCASSLTGAGDYGYTFGSGTRLTVV.

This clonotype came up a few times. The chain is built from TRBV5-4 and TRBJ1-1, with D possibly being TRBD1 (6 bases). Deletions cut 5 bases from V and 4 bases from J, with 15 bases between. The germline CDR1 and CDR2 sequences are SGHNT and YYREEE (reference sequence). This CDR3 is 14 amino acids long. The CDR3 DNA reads TGTGCCAGCAGTCCTAGGACAGTGGGCACTGAAGCTTTCTTT. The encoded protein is CASSPRTVGTEAFF.

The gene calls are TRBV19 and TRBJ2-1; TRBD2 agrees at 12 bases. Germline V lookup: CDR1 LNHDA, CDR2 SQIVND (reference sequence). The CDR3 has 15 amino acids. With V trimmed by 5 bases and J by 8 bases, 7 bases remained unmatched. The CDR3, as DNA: TGTGCCAGTAGTGGGAGACTAGCGGGGGTTTATGAGCAGTTCTTC. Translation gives CASSGRLAGVYEQFF.

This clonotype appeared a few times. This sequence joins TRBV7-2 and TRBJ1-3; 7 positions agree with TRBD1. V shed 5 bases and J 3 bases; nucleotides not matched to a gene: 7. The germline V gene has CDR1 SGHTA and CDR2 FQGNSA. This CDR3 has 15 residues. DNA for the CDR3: TGTGCCAGCAGCACGCGACAGGGCGGTGGAAACACCATATATTTT. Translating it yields CASSTRQGGGNTIYF.